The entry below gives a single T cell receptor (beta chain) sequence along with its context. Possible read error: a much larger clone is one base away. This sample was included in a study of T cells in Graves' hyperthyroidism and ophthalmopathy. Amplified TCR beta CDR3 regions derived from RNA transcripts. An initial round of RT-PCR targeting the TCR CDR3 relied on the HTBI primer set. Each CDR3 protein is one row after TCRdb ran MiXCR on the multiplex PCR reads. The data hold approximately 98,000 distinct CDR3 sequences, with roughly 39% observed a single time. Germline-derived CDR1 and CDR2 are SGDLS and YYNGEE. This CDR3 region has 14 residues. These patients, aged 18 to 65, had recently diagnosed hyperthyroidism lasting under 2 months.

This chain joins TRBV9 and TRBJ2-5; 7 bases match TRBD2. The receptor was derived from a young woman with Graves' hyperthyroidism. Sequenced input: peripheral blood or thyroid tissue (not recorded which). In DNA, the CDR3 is TGTGCCAGCAGCGTAATCGTGAGCGGGGAGACCCGGTACTTC. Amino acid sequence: CASSVIVSGETRYF.